This T cell receptor (beta chain) originates from a study of PD-1 blockade in mismatch repair-deficient tumors. In the study overall: Patients had about 13 mismatch repair-deficient cancer types and were previously treated and progressing. Study-wide points: Tumor-resident clones, often absent from pretreatment blood, expanded after pembrolizumab and then contracted.

The CDR3 runs 13 residues. V lost 0 bases to trimming and J lost 5 bases, with 9 bases between them. CDR1 is SGDLS, CDR2 YYNGEE, per germline. The protocol was immunoSEQ multiplex PCR, while the TCRdb copy is restricted to in-frame clones and leaves out a portion. The data contain about 66,000 clones, about 78% of them seen just once; the ten biggest clones take up approximately 5%. All patients were mismatch repair deficient, assessed by either PCR or immunohistochemistry. TCRs were sequenced from a few patients responding to pembrolizumab. Concerning this clone: No antigen is known for it.

This sequence was found in an adult with mismatch repair-deficient cancer. The sequenced sample was peripheral blood, obtained 2 weeks after starting pembrolizumab. The genes are TRBV9 and TRBJ2-7; D remains ambiguous. The CDR3 region has the DNA TGTGCCAGCAGCGTAGGCCTTGGGGACGAGCAGTACTTC. This sequence encodes CASSVGLGDEQYF.